What follows are 32 T cell receptor beta chains derived from one specimen sequenced in a study of blood T cell repertoires in COVID-19. This table comes from immunoSEQ multiplex PCR, and its TCRdb copy is limited to in-frame clones, with some not included. The sample carries fewer than 200,000 clones, about four fifths recorded once. The source material was peripheral blood. These receptors originate from a man aged 35 to 55 who had recovered from COVID-19.

The J gene is TRBJ2-3, the V gene TRBV5-5; D perhaps matches TRBD2 (5 bases). The CDR3 spans 13 residues. From germline, CDR1 is SGHKS and CDR2 YYEKEE (reference sequence). The V and J ends lost 4 bases and 4 bases respectively, with 10 bases between them. The CDR3 reads CASSLAWADTQYF. CDR3 bases: TGTGCCAGCAGCCTAGCTTGGGCAGATACGCAGTATTTT.

The table lists this clone with a count of one. This chain joins TRBV5-6 and TRBJ2-7; 9 nucleotides agree with TRBD1. The CDR3 extends over 14 amino acids. V was pared by 4 bases and J by 6 bases, with 8 bases of the junction left unmatched. Germline CDR1 and CDR2: SGHDT and YYEEEE. CDR3 sequence reads: CASSKDRGFFEQYF. CDR3 sequence (DNA): TGTGCCAGCAGCAAAGACAGGGGGTTCTTCGAGCAGTACTTC. Full variable domain (missing parts from reference TRBV5-6 and TRBJ2-7): DAGVTQSPTHLIKTRGQQVTLRCSPKSGHDTVSWYQQALGQGPQFIFQYYEEEERQRGNFPDRFSGHQFPNYSSELNVNALLLGDSALYLCASSKDRGFFEQYFGPGTRLTVT.

The chain recombines TRBV1 with TRBJ2-4; TRBD2, the D gene given by the table, was not confirmed from the DNA. TRBV1 is a known pseudogene. The CDR3 extends over 16 amino acids. CDR3 DNA sequence: TGCACCAGCAGCCAAGTGACCCAGCGGGAGCGGCACATTCAGTACTTC. This gives the protein CTSSQVTQRERHIQYF.

The chain employs TRBV5-6 and TRBJ2-5, with 10 bases matching TRBD2. CDR3 length equals 18 residues. Germline CDR1 reads SGHDT; CDR2 reads YYEEEE. J was trimmed by 4 bases and V by 0 bases; bases with no gene match: 12. CDR3 in DNA: TGTGCCAGCAGCTTGGATTCTAGCGGGGGCCGTGGGAGAGAGACCCAGTACTTC. Residues: CASSLDSSGGRGRETQYF.

CDR3 sequence (DNA): TGTGCCAGCAGTCCAAGCGGAGGCGAGCAGTACTTC. Translating gives CASSPSGGEQYF. This chain connects TRBV28 to TRBJ2-7, with TRBD2 as a possible D gene (5 bases). This CDR3 is 12 amino acids long. The ends were cut back, 5 bases at V and 6 bases at J, with 11 bases in the middle. The germline gives CDR1 MDHEN, CDR2 SYDVKM.

V is TRBV10-3 and J is TRBJ2-7; D may be TRBD2 (5 bases). This CDR3 is built from 14 residues. Germline V gene sequence: CDR1 ENHRY, CDR2 SYGVKD. Trimming took off 7 bases at V and 3 bases at J, with 16 bases between the two ends. The CDR3 DNA sequence: TGTGCCATCATGTCAGACCGGGGAGACTACGAGCAGTACTTC. Encoded protein: CAIMSDRGDYEQYF.

V is TRBV9 and J is TRBJ2-3, with 7 bases fitting TRBD2. This CDR3 is built from 16 residues. Germline CDR1 and CDR2: SGDLS and YYNGEE. V dropped 4 bases and J dropped 1; count of bases not matched to a gene: 9. CDR3 bases: TGTGCCAGCAGCCCTAGCGGAGGGAGGGGCACAGATACGCAGTATTTT. Protein: CASSPSGGRGTDTQYF.

V is TRBV14 and J is TRBJ2-6; no firm D call. The CDR3 loop spans 18 amino acids. Germline lookup yields CDR1 SGHDN and CDR2 FVKESK. V lost 1 base, J lost 2 bases, and 15 bases lay in between. The CDR3 sequence: CASSQVPGHLTGANVLTF. The CDR3 DNA sequence: TGTGCCAGCAGCCAAGTCCCAGGCCACCTGACTGGGGCCAACGTCCTGACTTTC.

This clone was counted a single time. The chain recombines TRBV28 with TRBJ2-5, with D hard to call. This CDR3 is 11 amino acids long. The ends were cut back, 5 bases at V and 7 bases at J, with 8 bases in the middle. The germline V gene encodes CDR1 MDHEN and CDR2 SYDVKM. CDR3 region: CASSHGSTQYF. In DNA, the CDR3 is TGTGCCAGCAGTCACGGGTCGACCCAGTACTTC.

The V and J genes are TRBV5-8 and TRBJ1-4, with 9 nucleotides matching TRBD1. The V gene end was trimmed by 6 bases and the J gene end by 8 bases; junction bases not matched to a gene: 5. The CDR3 loop spans 13 amino acids. The germline V gene has CDR1 SGHTS and CDR2 YDEGEE. CDR3 sequence (DNA): TGTGCCAGCATACCCGACAGGGGGGAAAAACTGTTTTTT. Translation: CASIPDRGEKLFF.

The CDR3 sequence is CASSRPHRGGVTDTQYF. In nucleotides, the CDR3 is TGTGCCAGCAGCCGCCCCCACAGGGGTGGGGTCACAGATACGCAGTATTTT. The chain carries TRBV7-2 and TRBJ2-3, with 7 bases that match TRBD1. Trimming removed 5 bases from V and 2 bases from J; junction bases left unmatched: 13. CDR1 is SGHTA, CDR2 FQGNSA, per germline. The CDR3 is 17 amino acids.

This clone was detected only a few times. The V call is TRBV19, the J call TRBJ1-2; D perhaps matches TRBD1 (6 bases). This CDR3 contains 15 residues. Looked up from germline, CDR1 is LNHDA and CDR2 is SQIVND (reference sequence). V was trimmed by 4 bases and J by 7 bases, leaving 19 bases between them. The CDR3 DNA follows: TGTGCCAGTAGTACCTCTTCCCGACAGGTTTTTGGCTACACCTTC. This codes for CASSTSSRQVFGYTF.

The rearrangement uses TRBV10-3 and TRBJ2-3; perhaps TRBD2 as D (6 bases). V lost 8 bases to trimming and J lost 1 base, with 10 bases between them. The CDR3 has 13 amino acids. The V gene's germline CDR1 is ENHRY and CDR2 SYGVKD. CDR3 DNA: TGTGCCATCTCGGGAGAGGGCACAGATACGCAGTATTTT. It encodes CAISGEGTDTQYF.

The chain carries TRBV19 and TRBJ2-7; 8 bases fit TRBD1. J gave up 4 bases and V 4 bases, and 9 bases lay outside the gene matches. The germline gives CDR1 LNHDA, CDR2 SQIVND (reference sequence). The CDR3 loop spans 15 amino acids. This chain's CDR3 is CASSRTGGTEYEQYF. The CDR3 bases are TGTGCCAGTAGTAGAACAGGGGGGACCGAATACGAGCAGTACTTC.

The chain links TRBV10-3 to TRBJ1-6; D remains unclear. Trimming took 3 bases from V and 9 from J, leaving 12 bases between them. CDR3 length equals 14 residues. The V gene's germline CDR1 is ENHRY and CDR2 SYGVKD. Here the CDR3 reads CAISEPGVGSPLHF. CDR3 sequence (DNA): TGTGCCATCAGTGAACCGGGAGTAGGTTCACCCCTCCACTTT.

V usage is TRBV7-8 and J usage is TRBJ1-6; tentatively, D is TRBD1 (6 bases). The CDR3 runs to 16 residues. Germline V gene sequence: CDR1 SGHVS, CDR2 FQNEAQ. V was shortened by 1 base and J by 8 bases, with 15 bases between the two germline ends. Written as DNA, the CDR3 is TGTGCCAGCAGCTTAGGCTACAGGGCCCTAGATTCACCCCTCCACTTT. Translating it yields CASSLGYRALDSPLHF.

This rearrangement joins TRBV11-3 to TRBJ2-7; D ambiguous. The CDR3 consists of 14 residues. The V end lost 5 bases, the J end lost 6 bases, and 17 bases lay between the germline ends. CDR1 SGHNT and CDR2 YENEEA come from the germline V gene. As DNA, the CDR3 is TGTGCCAGCAGCCCCTTAAGAACGAGTAGCGAGCAGTACTTC. Protein product: CASSPLRTSSEQYF.

The chain recombines TRBV4-3 with TRBJ2-2; the D gene is possibly TRBD2 (6 bases). The CDR3 is 15 amino acids. CDR1 and CDR2 from the germline V gene are LGHNA and YSLEER. The V gene lost 1 base and the J gene lost 6 bases, with 12 bases spanning the gap. In DNA form, the CDR3 reads TGCGCCAGCAGCCAAGCATCAGGAGGGGCCGGGGAGCTGTTTTTT. As protein: CASSQASGGAGELFF.

The rearrangement uses TRBV21-1 and TRBJ2-3; the DNA was not compared with TRBD1, the D call given in the table. TRBV21-1 is reported as a pseudogene. The CDR3 sequence is 15 residues long. This chain's CDR3 is CASRSPTGDTDTQYF. The CDR3 nucleotides are TGTGCCAGCAGATCACCGACAGGAGACACAGATACGCAGTATTTT.

The chain couples TRBV19 to TRBJ2-7; 7 nucleotides agree with TRBD2. The CDR3 has 13 residues. CDR1 is LNHDA, CDR2 SQIVND, per germline (reference sequence). V shed 4 bases and J 3 bases; nucleotides not matched to a gene: 3. The CDR3 loop reads CASSTGRGYEQYF. The CDR3 DNA is TGTGCCAGTAGTACAGGGAGGGGCTACGAGCAGTACTTC.

For this clone: This same CDR3 is encoded by further DNA sequences in the sample. The chain recombines TRBV14 with TRBJ1-4; D possibly corresponds to TRBD1 (6 bases). Trimming shortened V by 2 bases and J by 8 bases, and 12 bases separated the two germline ends. Germline CDR1 reads SGHDN; CDR2 reads FVKESK. CDR3 length: 14 amino acids. The CDR3 region is CASSQTGYREKLFF. Written as DNA, the CDR3 is TGTGCCAGCAGCCAAACAGGGTACCGAGAAAAACTGTTTTTT. The whole variable domain, remainder taken from reference TRBV14 and TRBJ1-4, is EAGVTQFPSHSVIEKGQTVTLRCDPISGHDNLYWYRRVMGKEIKFLLHFVKESKQDESGMPNNRFLAERTGGTYSTLKVQPAELEDSGVYFCASSQTGYREKLFFGSGTQLSVL.

The CDR3 DNA follows: TGTGCCAGCTCACCCCCGGGACAGGGGCGGGAGACCCAGTACTTC. Amino acid sequence: CASSPPGQGRETQYF. The chain recombines TRBV18 with TRBJ2-5; 10 bases align to TRBD1. CDR1 and CDR2 from the germline V gene are KGHSH and LQKENI. This CDR3 is built from 15 residues. Germline trimming cut 3 bases from V and 5 bases from J; bases unmatched to any gene: 6.

The genes are TRBV5-6 and TRBJ2-1, with 8 bases fitting TRBD2. CDR1 is SGHDT and CDR2 is YYEEEE in the germline V gene. With V trimmed by 0 bases and J by 6 bases, 5 bases remained unmatched. The CDR3 covers 15 residues. The CDR3 sequence is CASSLAALAVNEQFF. The CDR3 bases are TGTGCCAGCAGCTTGGCGGCACTAGCGGTCAATGAGCAGTTCTTC.

This clone was recorded at least ten times. The V gene is TRBV7-8, the J gene TRBJ1-3, with D maybe TRBD1 (6 bases). From germline, CDR1 is SGHVS and CDR2 FQNEAQ. V dropped 3 bases and J dropped 8 bases, with 11 bases sitting between them. There are 13 residues in the CDR3. This CDR3 reads CASSFQGSDTIYF. CDR3 DNA sequence: TGTGCCAGCAGCTTCCAGGGGTCAGACACCATATATTTT.

The chain couples TRBV11-2 to TRBJ2-7; 8 bases map to TRBD1. The CDR3 is 16 amino acids. V shed 5 bases and J 0 bases; nucleotides not matched to a gene: 9. Germline V gives CDR1 SGHAT, CDR2 FQNNGV. The CDR3 coding sequence is TGTGCCAGCAGCCTCCGACTTCAGGGGGCCTCCTACGAGCAGTACTTC. Its protein is CASSLRLQGASYEQYF.

The genes are TRBV15 and TRBJ1-5; D gene uncertain. This CDR3 has 13 amino acids. V was shortened by 4 bases and J by 6 bases, with 10 bases between the two germline ends. From germline, CDR1 is LNHNV and CDR2 YYDKDF (reference sequence). CDR3 residues: CATSINAGQPQHF. CDR3 DNA: TGTGCCACCAGCATCAACGCGGGTCAGCCCCAGCATTTT.

This sequence joins TRBV7-9 and TRBJ1-2, with D perhaps matching TRBD1 (5 bases). This CDR3 has 14 residues. Germline lookup yields CDR1 SEHNR and CDR2 FQNEAQ (reference sequence). V lost 1 base and J 6 bases, leaving 12 bases between the germline ends. The CDR3 loop reads CASSLVSQGDGYTF. In nucleotides, the CDR3 is TGTGCCAGCAGCTTAGTAAGTCAGGGCGATGGCTACACCTTC.

The J gene is TRBJ2-3, the V gene TRBV15; 7 nucleotides match TRBD2. Looked up from germline, CDR1 is LNHNV and CDR2 is YYDKDF (reference sequence). The V and J ends lost 3 bases and 2 bases, in that order; junction bases with no gene match: 11. This CDR3 has 17 residues. CDR3 in DNA: TGTGCCACCAGCAGGGAGTTGAGCGGGATCTTCACAGATACGCAGTATTTT. Translation: CATSRELSGIFTDTQYF.

This chain uses TRBV9 with TRBJ1-3; D is perhaps TRBD1 (6 bases). V lost 4 bases to trimming and J lost 8 bases, with 13 bases between them. This CDR3 contains 13 residues. The germline gives CDR1 SGDLS, CDR2 YYNGEE. Written as DNA, the CDR3 is TGTGCCAGCAGCAGACAGGAAGGGGACACCATATATTTT. Translated, it gives CASSRQEGDTIYF.

The chain carries TRBV12-3 or TRBV12-4 and TRBJ2-1; 9 nucleotides line up with TRBD1. V trimming: 5 bases; J trimming: 8 bases; junction bases outside the gene matches: 4. This CDR3 comprises 13 residues. CDR3 residues: CASSTGQGHEQFF. The CDR3 DNA follows: TGTGCCAGCAGTACGGGACAGGGCCATGAGCAGTTCTTC.

The CDR3 is CASSHLRGNEQFF. The CDR3 DNA reads TGTGCCAGCAGCCACCTCCGCGGCAATGAGCAGTTCTTC. The V and J genes are TRBV4-2 and TRBJ2-1; no clear D. Trimming pared 3 bases from V and 6 bases from J, leaving 9 bases between. CDR3 length: 13 residues. Germline V gives CDR1 LGHNA, CDR2 YNFKEQ.

The CDR3 here is CASSFRVSYEQYF. CDR3 nucleotides: TGTGCCAGCAGCTTTAGAGTCTCCTACGAGCAGTACTTC. V gene TRBV5-4 combines with J gene TRBJ2-7; D is undetermined. CDR1 and CDR2 from the germline V gene are SGHNT and YYREEE (reference sequence). This CDR3 region has 13 residues. Trimming cost V 2 bases and J 0 bases, with 6 bases left between them.